These 29 T cell receptor beta chains came from one sample sequenced in a study of Graves' ophthalmopathy and Graves' hyperthyroidism. RNA transcripts served as template for amplifying TCR beta CDR3 sequences. After a first-round RT-PCR with HTBI primers, a second-round multiplex PCR was run. TCRdb fed the multiplex PCR reads into MiXCR, producing one record per CDR3 protein. The table records 500,000 to 600,000 distinct CDR3 sequences, less than 45% of them present only once. What was sequenced was peripheral blood or thyroid tissue (not recorded which). The receptors derive from an adult man with Graves' hyperthyroidism.

The sample holds a few counts of this clonotype. This may arise from a read error, as a much more abundant clone is one base away. The chain joins TRBV5-1 to TRBJ2-6; tentatively, D is TRBD1 (5 bases). CDR3 size: 15 residues. The germline V and J ends were trimmed by 1 base and 2 bases, with 7 bases remaining between them. CDR1 is SGHRS, CDR2 YFSETQ, per germline. DNA of the CDR3: TGCGCCAGCAGCTTGTCAGGGACTGGGGCCAACGTCCTGACTTTC. It is translated as CASSLSGTGANVLTF. The full variable domain, completed using reference TRBV5-1 and TRBJ2-6, is KAGVTQTPRYLIKTRGQQVTLSCSPISGHRSVSWYQQTPGQGLQFLFEYFSETQRNKGNFPGRFSGRQFSNSRSEMNVSTLELGDSALYLCASSLSGTGANVLTFGAGSRLTVL.

J is TRBJ2-7 and V is TRBV5-1; D is perhaps TRBD2 (6 bases). This CDR3 has 15 amino acids. V was clipped by 0 bases and J by 1 base, with 11 bases between them. The germline V gene encodes CDR1 SGHRS and CDR2 YFSETQ. The CDR3 loop reads CASSLAGGISYEQYF. As DNA, the CDR3 is TGCGCCAGCAGCTTGGCCGGCGGGATTTCCTACGAGCAGTACTTC.

The table lists this clonotype with many counts. This chain joins TRBV7-3 and TRBJ2-2; D unclear. Trimming cost V 0 bases and J 6 bases, with 8 bases left between them. CDR3 size: 14 residues. The V gene's germline CDR1 is SGHTA and CDR2 FQGTGA. CDR3 sequence reads: CASSLTLGAGELFF. Written as DNA, the CDR3 is TGTGCCAGCAGCTTAACGTTAGGCGCCGGGGAGCTGTTTTTT.

About this clonotype: A much larger clone lies a single base off, so this may be a read error. The CDR3 does not close with the conserved phenylalanine or tryptophan, likely indicating a read error. CDR3 DNA sequence: TGCAGCGTTGACACAGGTACGGGTACTGAAGCTTTCTAT. Amino acid sequence: CSVDTGTGTEAFY. The chain uses TRBV29-1 and TRBJ1-1; D might be TRBD1 (5 bases). The CDR3 runs 13 residues. V lost 3 bases, J lost 5 bases, and 13 bases lay in between. The germline V gene has CDR1 SQVTM and CDR2 ANQGSEA.

This clonotype was seen ten or more times. The rearrangement joins TRBV12-3 or TRBV12-4 to TRBJ2-7; D is undetermined. The V end lost 3 bases, the J end lost 5 bases, and 8 bases lay between the germline ends. The CDR3 is 12 amino acids. The CDR3 reads CASSFMRDEQYF. As DNA, the CDR3 is TGTGCCAGCAGTTTTATGCGCGACGAGCAGTACTTC.

V and J are TRBV24-1 and TRBJ1-5; 8 positions match TRBD1. The CDR3 loop spans 14 amino acids. V lost 5 bases and J lost 14; bases outside the gene matches: 13. CDR1 and CDR2 from the germline V gene are KGHDR and SFDVKD. As DNA, the CDR3 is TGTGCCACCAGTGCTGTGGACAGGGACTACAATGAGCATTTT. Its translation is CATSAVDRDYNEHF.

The chain is built from TRBV7-9 and TRBJ2-1, with TRBD2 matching 11 bases. The J segment lost 6 bases and the V segment lost 1 base, leaving 8 bases of the junction unmatched. Germline values: CDR1 SEHNR, CDR2 FQNEAQ (reference sequence). The CDR3 totals 17 residues. As DNA, the CDR3 is TGTGCCAGCAGCTTAGATGGGGTAGCGGGAGGGGGCAATGAGCAGTTCTTC. Translating gives CASSLDGVAGGGNEQFF.

The chain carries TRBV6-5 and TRBJ2-7; D remains unclear. V was cut by 4 bases and J by 3 bases, with 16 bases left in between. The germline CDR1 and CDR2 sequences are MNHEY and SVGAGI. There are 15 residues in the CDR3. CDR3 DNA sequence: TGTGCCAGCAGTTTATCGAGGACGCTCGACTACGAGCAGTACTTC. It specifies CASSLSRTLDYEQYF.

Only one count was recorded for this clonotype. The J gene is TRBJ2-2, the V gene TRBV29-1; TRBD1 matches 9 bases. The CDR3 is made up of 17 amino acids. J gave up 0 bases and V 6 bases, and 11 bases lay outside the gene matches. Germline values: CDR1 SQVTM, CDR2 ANQGSEA. As DNA, the CDR3 is TGCAGCGTCCGGGACAGGGTCCAGGGGCCGAACACCGGGGAGCTGTTTTTT. It is translated as CSVRDRVQGPNTGELFF.

This clonotype was seen many times. This sequence joins TRBV7-9 and TRBJ1-2; D may be TRBD1 (6 bases). The V gene's germline CDR1 is SEHNR and CDR2 FQNEAQ (reference sequence). The CDR3 extends over 15 amino acids. Trimming took off 5 bases at V and 3 bases at J, with 16 bases between the two ends. The CDR3 spells CASSKRRDTHYGYTF. The DNA of the CDR3 is TGTGCCAGCAGCAAGCGACGGGACACCCACTATGGCTACACCTTC.

Remarks on this clonotype: A much larger clone differs by one base, so this may be a read error. The J gene is TRBJ2-2, the V gene TRBV20-1, with D maybe TRBD2 (5 bases). Germline V lookup: CDR1 DFQATT, CDR2 SNEGSKA (reference sequence). CDR3 length: 15 amino acids. The CDR3 DNA sequence: TGCAGTACTAGGAACCCTAAGGGAGCCACCGGGGAGCTGTTTTTT. This codes for CSTRNPKGATGELFF.

This clonotype was counted at least ten times. This sequence joins TRBV19 and TRBJ1-5; D is uncertain. V shed 1 base and J shed 9 bases, with 16 bases lying between them. This CDR3 comprises 15 residues. CDR1 and CDR2 (germline): LNHDA, SQIVND (reference sequence). CDR3 amino acids: CASSIGSLDPRPQHF. DNA of the CDR3: TGTGCCAGTAGTATAGGGTCTTTGGACCCTAGGCCCCAGCATTTT. The full variable domain, with the rest looked up from reference TRBV19 and TRBJ1-5, is DGGITQSPKYLFRKEGQNVTLSCEQNLNHDAMYWYRQDPGQGLRLIYYSQIVNDFQKGDIAEGYSVSREKKESFPLTVTSAQKNPTAFYLCASSIGSLDPRPQHFGDGTRLSIL.

This clonotype was observed a handful of times. V and J are TRBV30 and TRBJ1-5, with D uncertain. CDR3 length: 13 amino acids. V was pared by 2 bases and J by 1 base, with 6 bases between. The V gene's germline CDR1 is GTSNPN and CDR2 SVGIG (reference sequence). The CDR3 DNA sequence: TGTGCCTGGAGTCCGGCGAGCAATCAGCCCCAGCATTTT. Translation: CAWSPASNQPQHF.

This clonotype was found a few times. V is TRBV4-1 and J is TRBJ1-5, with TRBD1 identical over 9 bases. Germline V gives CDR1 MGHRA, CDR2 YSYEKL. J was trimmed by 3 bases and V by 0 bases; bases with no gene match: 6. The CDR3 totals 17 residues. In nucleotides, the CDR3 is TGCGCCAGCAGCCAAGATCAGCGGACAGGGGACAATCAGCCCCAGCATTTT. This sequence encodes CASSQDQRTGDNQPQHF.

This clonotype was counted at least ten times. The gene calls are TRBV9 and TRBJ2-2, with D perhaps matching TRBD2 (5 bases). V lost 0 bases and J 6 bases, leaving 9 bases between the germline ends. The CDR3 is 14 amino acids. Germline loops: CDR1 SGDLS, CDR2 YYNGEE. The CDR3 DNA follows: TGTGCCAGCAGCGTAGACGTCGGGGCCGGGGAGCTGTTTTTT. Its protein product is CASSVDVGAGELFF.

This clonotype was recorded at least ten times. This rearrangement joins TRBV29-1 to TRBJ1-2, with D unresolved. The CDR3 totals 12 residues. Germline CDR1 SQVTM, CDR2 ANQGSEA. Trimming stripped 1 base from V and 8 bases from J, with 11 bases between. The CDR3 here is CSVEGQRGGYTF. DNA for the CDR3: TGCAGCGTTGAAGGACAACGCGGCGGCTACACCTTC.

This clonotype was observed many times. The chain employs TRBV7-9 and TRBJ2-5, with 8 bases lining up with TRBD1. Germline lookup yields CDR1 SEHNR and CDR2 FQNEAQ (reference sequence). The CDR3 runs to 13 residues. Germline trimming cut 3 bases from V and 4 bases from J; bases unmatched to any gene: 1. The CDR3 region is CASSLTGAETQYF. The DNA for the CDR3 is TGTGCCAGCAGCTTGACAGGGGCAGAGACCCAGTACTTC.

On this clonotype: One junction end does not reproduce the germline sequence, and a read error may be involved. The chain links TRBV7-8 to TRBJ2-5, with 8 bases identical to TRBD2. Germline CDR1 reads SGHVS; CDR2 reads FQNEAQ. The CDR3 extends over 15 amino acids. The CDR3 protein is CASSSERGFQETQYF. In DNA form, the CDR3 reads TGCGCCAGCAGCTCAGAGCGGGGGTTCCAAGAGACCCAGTACTTC.

This clonotype has a count of ten or more. V gene TRBV7-2 combines with J gene TRBJ1-4, with D possibly TRBD1 on 5 matching bases. V was pared by 5 bases and J by 10 bases, with 17 bases between. Germline V gene sequence: CDR1 SGHTA, CDR2 FQGNSA. The CDR3 covers 14 residues. CDR3 DNA: TGTGCCAGCAGCGAAGCGGCAGGGACGGTAAAACTGTTTTTT. Protein product: CASSEAAGTVKLFF.

This clonotype came up a few times. This chain links TRBV28 with TRBJ2-7, with 12 bases matching TRBD1. The CDR3 totals 15 residues. V lost 1 base to trimming and J lost 7 bases; unmatched junction nucleotides: 5. In germline, CDR1 is MDHEN, CDR2 SYDVKM. For the CDR3, the DNA is TGTGCCAGCAGTTTATTGGGGACAGGGGGCCTTGAGCAGTACTTC. This sequence encodes CASSLLGTGGLEQYF.

This clonotype was detected many times. The chain recombines TRBV2 with TRBJ1-1; D is ambiguous. The V and J ends lost 8 bases and 4 bases respectively, with 8 bases between them. This CDR3 is 11 amino acids long. CDR1 is SNHLY, CDR2 FYNNEI, per germline. Here the CDR3 DNA reads TGTGCCAGCCTTCAAGGCACTGAAGCTTTCTTT. This gives the protein CASLQGTEAFF.

As concerns this clonotype: A far larger clone is one nucleotide away, so this likely arose from a read error. The chain carries TRBV5-1 and TRBJ2-5; a possible D gene is TRBD1 (6 bases). The germline gives CDR1 SGHRS, CDR2 YFSETQ. This CDR3 has 13 amino acids. The CDR3 region is CASSSDSQEAQYF. CDR3 DNA: TGCGCCAGCAGCTCGGACAGCCAAGAGGCCCAGTACTTC.

The rearrangement uses TRBV10-2 and TRBJ1-5; TRBD1 might be the D (5 bases). V lost 4 bases and J lost 0, with 10 bases in between. CDR3 length equals 15 residues. In germline, CDR1 is WSHSY, CDR2 SAAADI. The chain's CDR3 is CASSGTQGSNQPQHF. CDR3 nucleotide sequence: TGCGCCAGCAGTGGAACCCAGGGTAGCAATCAGCCCCAGCATTTT.

The chain links TRBV28 to TRBJ2-2; tentatively, D is TRBD2 (6 bases). Germline CDR1 is MDHEN and CDR2 is SYDVKM. The CDR3 loop spans 12 amino acids. The CDR3, as DNA: TGTGCGATGGCGGGAAACACCGGGGAGCTGTTTTTT. Its translation is CAMAGNTGELFF.

The rearrangement joins TRBV12-5 to TRBJ2-5, with no clear D. Germline loops: CDR1 LGHNT, CDR2 FRNRAP. This CDR3 comprises 15 residues. V lost 2 bases and J lost 0, with 10 bases in between. In DNA form, the CDR3 reads TGTGCTAGTGGTTTGAACGCAGATTACCAAGAGACCCAGTACTTC. It specifies CASGLNADYQETQYF.

The chain joins TRBV10-3 to TRBJ2-7, with a weak D call TRBD2 (6 bases). The CDR3 has 12 amino acids. The V gene's germline CDR1 is ENHRY and CDR2 SYGVKD. Deletions cut 6 bases from V and 5 bases from J, with 11 bases between. This CDR3 is CAIRAGRHEQYF. The CDR3 DNA reads as TGTGCCATCAGGGCAGGGAGGCACGAGCAGTACTTC.

There are a few counts of this clonotype. The chain employs TRBV27 and TRBJ2-7, with 12 positions matching TRBD1. Germline lookup yields CDR1 MNHEY and CDR2 SMNVEV (reference sequence). This CDR3 has 14 residues. V dropped 5 bases and J dropped 6; count of bases not matched to a gene: 5. CDR3 amino acids: CASSEGQGAFEQYF. The DNA for the CDR3 is TGTGCCAGCAGTGAGGGACAGGGGGCTTTCGAGCAGTACTTC.

Concerning this clonotype itself: One base away lies a much larger clone, so this may be a sequencing read error. The V and J genes are TRBV9 and TRBJ2-7; TRBD1 agrees at 9 bases. The CDR3 is 15 residues long. Germline assignment: CDR1 SGDLS and CDR2 YYNGEE. The CDR3 DNA reads as TGTGCCAGCAGCGCCGGACAGGGGCGCTCCTACGAGCAGTGCTTC. Protein sequence: CASSAGQGRSYEQCF.

This chain uses TRBV10-3 with TRBJ2-5; 10 nucleotides match TRBD1. With 10 bases clipped from V and 3 bases from J, the junction kept 17 bases outside the gene matches. Germline lookup yields CDR1 ENHRY and CDR2 SYGVKD. The CDR3 contains 17 residues. The CDR3 reads CASRMGQGIDLEETQYF. For the CDR3, the DNA is TGTGCCAGCAGGATGGGACAGGGGATCGACCTTGAAGAGACCCAGTACTTC.